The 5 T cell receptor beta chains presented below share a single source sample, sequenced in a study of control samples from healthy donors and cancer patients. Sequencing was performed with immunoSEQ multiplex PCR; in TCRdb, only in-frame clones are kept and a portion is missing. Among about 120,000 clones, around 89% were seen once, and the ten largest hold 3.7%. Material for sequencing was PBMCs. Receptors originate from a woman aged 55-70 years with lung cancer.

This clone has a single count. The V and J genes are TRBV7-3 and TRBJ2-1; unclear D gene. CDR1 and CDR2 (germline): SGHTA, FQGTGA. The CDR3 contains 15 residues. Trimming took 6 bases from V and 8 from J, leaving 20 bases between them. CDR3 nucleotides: TGTGCCAGCAGTCGTCAAACGGGTTCCTTCGATGAGCAGTTCTTC. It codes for CASSRQTGSFDEQFF.

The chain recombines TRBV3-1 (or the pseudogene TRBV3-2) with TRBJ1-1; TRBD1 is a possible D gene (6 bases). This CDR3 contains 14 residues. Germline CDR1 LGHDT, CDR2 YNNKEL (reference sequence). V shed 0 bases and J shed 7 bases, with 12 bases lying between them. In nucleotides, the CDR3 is TGTGCCAGCAGCCAAGAAGGGACAATTGTTGAAGCTTTCTTT. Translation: CASSQEGTIVEAFF.

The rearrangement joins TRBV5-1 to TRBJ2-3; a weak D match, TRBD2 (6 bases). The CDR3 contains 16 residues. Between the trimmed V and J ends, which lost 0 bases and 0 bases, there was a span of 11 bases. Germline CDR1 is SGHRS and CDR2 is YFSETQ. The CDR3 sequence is CASSLDVGTSTDTQYF. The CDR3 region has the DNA TGCGCCAGCAGCTTGGATGTCGGGACTAGCACAGATACGCAGTATTTT. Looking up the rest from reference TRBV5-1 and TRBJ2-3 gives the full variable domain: KAGVTQTPRYLIKTRGQQVTLSCSPISGHRSVSWYQQTPGQGLQFLFEYFSETQRNKGNFPGRFSGRQFSNSRSEMNVSTLELGDSALYLCASSLDVGTSTDTQYFGPGTRLTVL.

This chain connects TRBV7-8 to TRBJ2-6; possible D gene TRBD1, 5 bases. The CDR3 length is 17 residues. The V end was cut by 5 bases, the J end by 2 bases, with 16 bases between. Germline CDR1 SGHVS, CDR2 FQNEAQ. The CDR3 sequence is CASSPSSGFTGANVLTF. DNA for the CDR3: TGTGCCAGCAGCCCGTCCTCAGGGTTTACTGGGGCCAACGTCCTGACTTTC.

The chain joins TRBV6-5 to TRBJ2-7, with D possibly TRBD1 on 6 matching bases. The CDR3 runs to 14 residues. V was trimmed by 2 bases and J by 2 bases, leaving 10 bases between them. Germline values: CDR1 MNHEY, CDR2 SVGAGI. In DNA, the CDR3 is TGTGCCAGCAGTTACCGGGACATACCCTACGAGCAGTACTTC. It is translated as CASSYRDIPYEQYF.